This T cell receptor beta chain emerged from a study of T cell responses to AZD1222 COVID-19 vaccine. General study results and limits: Targeting of unmutated variant regions was reportedly seen in nearly half of spike-specific TCRs. It was only a handful of AZD1222 recipients who were seropositive at baseline. Two AZD1222 administrations were followed by greater Spike-specific TCR breadth and depth.

This CDR3 is built from 13 residues. V shed 4 bases, J shed 8 bases, and the junction held 6 bases outside the gene matches. CDR1 and CDR2 (germline): SNHLY, FYNNEI. Of note for this clone: The target antigen is unknown.

Clones were read by immunoSEQ multiplex PCR, and TCRdb kept only the in-frame ones, dropping some. The sample shows roughly 120,000 clones, approximately 94% of them seen only once. The sample here was peripheral blood, taken on day 0 of AZD1222 vaccination. The chain joins TRBV2 to TRBJ1-1; 8 nucleotides align to TRBD1. This receptor was obtained from an adult in good health. The CDR3 here is CASSGTGRNEAFF. The CDR3 nucleotides read TGTGCCAGCAGTGGGACAGGGAGGAACGAAGCTTTCTTT.